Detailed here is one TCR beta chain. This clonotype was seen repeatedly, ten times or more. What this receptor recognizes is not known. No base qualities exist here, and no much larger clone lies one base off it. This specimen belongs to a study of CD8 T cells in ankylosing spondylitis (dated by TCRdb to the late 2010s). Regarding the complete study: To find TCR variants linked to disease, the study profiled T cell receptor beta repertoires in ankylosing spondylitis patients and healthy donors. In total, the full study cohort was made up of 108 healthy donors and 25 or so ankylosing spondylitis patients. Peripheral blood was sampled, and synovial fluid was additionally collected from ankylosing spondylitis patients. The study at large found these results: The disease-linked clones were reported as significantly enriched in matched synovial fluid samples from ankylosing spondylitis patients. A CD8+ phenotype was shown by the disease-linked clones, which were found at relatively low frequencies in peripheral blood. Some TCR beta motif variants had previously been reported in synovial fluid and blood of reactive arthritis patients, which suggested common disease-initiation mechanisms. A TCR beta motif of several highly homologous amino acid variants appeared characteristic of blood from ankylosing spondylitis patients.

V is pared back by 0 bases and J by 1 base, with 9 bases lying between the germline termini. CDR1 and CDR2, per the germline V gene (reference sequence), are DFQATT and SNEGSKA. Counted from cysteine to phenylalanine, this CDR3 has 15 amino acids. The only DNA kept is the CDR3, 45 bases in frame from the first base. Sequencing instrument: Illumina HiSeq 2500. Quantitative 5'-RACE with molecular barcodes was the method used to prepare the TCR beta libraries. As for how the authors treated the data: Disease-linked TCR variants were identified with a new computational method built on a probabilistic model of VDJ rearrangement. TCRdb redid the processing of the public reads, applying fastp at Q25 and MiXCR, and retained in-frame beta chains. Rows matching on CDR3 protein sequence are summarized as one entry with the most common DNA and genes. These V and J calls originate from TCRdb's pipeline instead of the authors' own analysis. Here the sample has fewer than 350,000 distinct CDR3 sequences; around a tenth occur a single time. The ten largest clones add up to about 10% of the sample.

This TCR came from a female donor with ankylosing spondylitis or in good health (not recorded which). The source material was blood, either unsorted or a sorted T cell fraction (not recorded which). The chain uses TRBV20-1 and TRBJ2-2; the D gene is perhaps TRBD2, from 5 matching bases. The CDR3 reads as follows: CSARDSGGNTGELFF. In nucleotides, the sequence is TGCAGTGCTAGAGATTCCGGAGGGAACACCGGGGAGCTGTTTTTT.